A single sample gave rise to the 21 T cell receptor beta chains below, sequenced in a study of blood T cell repertoires in COVID-19. The protocol was immunoSEQ multiplex PCR, while the TCRdb copy is restricted to in-frame clones and leaves out a portion. The table has about 200,000 clones, about 80% seen once. Source material: peripheral blood. The origin of the receptors is a human donor with acute or convalescent COVID-19. The donor label of this sample is uncertain.

V usage is TRBV19 and J usage is TRBJ1-1; 7 nucleotides match TRBD1. CDR3 length: 14 amino acids. After removal of 5 bases from V and 7 bases from J, the junction contained 10 bases not matched to a gene. Germline V gene sequence: CDR1 LNHDA, CDR2 SQIVND (reference sequence). The CDR3: CASSSATGRGEAFF. The CDR3 DNA is TGTGCCAGTAGTTCAGCGACAGGGAGAGGTGAAGCTTTCTTT. Full variable domain (remainder filled in from reference TRBV19 and TRBJ1-1): DGGITQSPKYLFRKEGQNVTLSCEQNLNHDAMYWYRQDPGQGLRLIYYSQIVNDFQKGDIAEGYSVSREKKESFPLTVTSAQKNPTAFYLCASSSATGRGEAFFGQGTRLTVV.

V is TRBV24-1 and J is TRBJ2-3; TRBD2 matches 7 bases. Trimming took 5 bases from V and 0 from J; bases not matched to a gene: 7. The CDR3 extends over 16 amino acids. From germline, CDR1 is KGHDR and CDR2 SFDVKD. The CDR3 protein is CATSAVSGRSTDTQYF. CDR3 nucleotides: TGTGCCACCAGTGCCGTTAGCGGGCGCAGCACAGATACGCAGTATTTT.

The V and J genes are TRBV2 and TRBJ1-2, with D tentatively TRBD1 (6 bases). V lost 7 bases to trimming and J lost 4 bases, with 7 bases between them. The CDR3 consists of 11 residues. Germline V lookup: CDR1 SNHLY, CDR2 FYNNEI. The CDR3 region has the DNA TGTGCCAGCACCAGGGGCTATGGCTACACCTTC. This gives the protein CASTRGYGYTF.

The chain recombines TRBV12-5 with TRBJ1-4; D may be TRBD1 (6 bases). V dropped 5 bases and J dropped 3 bases, with 13 bases sitting between them. This CDR3 contains 15 residues. Germline lookup yields CDR1 LGHNT and CDR2 FRNRAP. Here the CDR3 reads CASGPGGPANEKLFF. The CDR3, as DNA: TGTGCTAGTGGTCCCGGGGGGCCGGCTAATGAAAAACTGTTTTTT.

The chain couples TRBV29-1 to TRBJ1-4; D call uncertain. CDR3 length: 13 residues. Germline V gene data show CDR1 as SQVTM and CDR2 as ANQGSEA. V lost 7 bases and J lost 8, with 17 bases in between. Here the CDR3 DNA reads TGCAGCGCCGGGGTAGGGATGGGAGAAAAACTGTTTTTT. This codes for CSAGVGMGEKLFF.

The chain has TRBV11-2 and TRBJ2-1; 12 bases align to TRBD2. With 3 bases clipped from V and 7 bases from J, the junction kept 10 bases outside the gene matches. The V gene's germline CDR1 is SGHAT and CDR2 FQNNGV. This CDR3 contains 17 residues. The CDR3 coding sequence is TGTGCCAGCAGCTTTTCTTTAACTAGCGGGAGGACGAATGAGCAGTTCTTC. Translated, it gives CASSFSLTSGRTNEQFF.

V and J are TRBV6-1 and TRBJ2-5, with D tentatively TRBD1 (5 bases). Trimming removed 0 bases at V and 7 bases at J, with 12 bases between. The CDR3 is made up of 14 amino acids. The germline CDR1 and CDR2 sequences are MNHNS and SASEGT. The CDR3 region is CASSEAGQGLTQYF. The CDR3 region has the DNA TGTGCCAGCAGTGAAGCGGGTCAGGGCTTGACCCAGTACTTC.

This chain uses TRBV6-5 with TRBJ2-2; possibly TRBD1 for D (6 bases). Germline-derived CDR1 and CDR2 are MNHEY and SVGAGI. The CDR3 runs to 13 residues. Trimming cost V 6 bases and J 5 bases, with 10 bases left between them. The CDR3 protein is CASSFQGTGELFF. Here the CDR3 DNA reads TGTGCCAGCAGCTTCCAGGGGACCGGGGAGCTGTTTTTT.

The chain employs TRBV27 and TRBJ2-7; perhaps TRBD2 as D (5 bases). V lost 2 bases and J 4 bases, leaving 15 bases between the germline ends. Germline V gives CDR1 MNHEY, CDR2 SMNVEV (reference sequence). This CDR3 spans 15 amino acids. This chain's CDR3 is CASSLRRGLMYEQYF. CDR3 DNA: TGTGCCAGCAGTTTAAGAAGAGGGCTTATGTACGAGCAGTACTTC.

This sequence joins TRBV19 and TRBJ1-1; D ambiguous. CDR3 length: 14 residues. Germline assignment: CDR1 LNHDA and CDR2 SQIVND (reference sequence). Trimming stripped 6 bases from V and 0 bases from J, with 11 bases between. The DNA of the CDR3 is TGTGCCAGTAGCGACAAGGCTCTGAACACTGAAGCTTTCTTT. It yields the protein CASSDKALNTEAFF.

The chain carries TRBV27 and TRBJ2-2, with a weak D call TRBD2 (7 bases). There are 14 residues in the CDR3. Germline V gene lookup returns CDR1 MNHEY and CDR2 SMNVEV (reference sequence). V was shortened by 5 bases and J by 6 bases, with 13 bases between the two germline ends. CDR3 DNA sequence: TGTGCCAGCAGTCAAAGGGGGGGTCCCGGGGAGCTGTTTTTT. The encoded protein is CASSQRGGPGELFF.

The gene calls are TRBV5-8 and TRBJ1-1; TRBD1 aligns across 10 bases. This CDR3 spans 15 amino acids. Trimming cost V 6 bases and J 5 bases; bases outside gene matches: 10. Germline assignment: CDR1 SGHTS and CDR2 YDEGEE. The CDR3 bases are TGTGCCAGCACTCTTCCCGGACAGGGGGGGACTGAAGCTTTCTTT. Residues: CASTLPGQGGTEAFF.

The J gene is TRBJ1-1, the V gene TRBV18; possibly TRBD1 for D (5 bases). Trimming took 3 bases from V and 10 from J, leaving 18 bases between them. The CDR3 has 14 amino acids. Looked up from germline, CDR1 is KGHSH and CDR2 is LQKENI. CDR3 protein: CASSPGLGEGSAFF. In DNA form, the CDR3 reads TGTGCCAGCTCACCGGGGCTCGGGGAGGGGTCAGCTTTCTTT.

There are a few counts of this clone. The chain couples TRBV6-2 or TRBV6-3 to TRBJ1-2; 9 nucleotides align to TRBD1. This CDR3 comprises 15 residues. Germline lookup yields CDR1 MNHEY and CDR2 SVGEGT. V lost 5 bases, J lost 4 bases, and 8 bases stayed unmatched. CDR3 sequence (DNA): TGTGCCAGCAGTCGTAGGGACAGGGCTACCTATGGCTACACCTTC. This sequence encodes CASSRRDRATYGYTF.

The chain links TRBV7-8 to TRBJ1-1; maybe TRBD1 (5 bases). The CDR3 runs to 14 residues. Between the trimmed V and J ends, which lost 4 bases and 2 bases, there was a span of 11 bases. Germline CDR1 is SGHVS and CDR2 is FQNEAQ. This chain's CDR3 is CASSSAGGNTEAFF. DNA for the CDR3: TGTGCCAGCAGCTCGGCGGGGGGTAACACTGAAGCTTTCTTT.

This chain connects TRBV23-1 to TRBJ2-7; TRBD2 matches 7 bases. TRBV23-1 is identified as an open reading frame with a role that is uncertain. With V trimmed by 2 bases and J by 2 bases, 9 bases remained unmatched. CDR3 size: 16 residues. The CDR3 region is CASSQGGSGSTYEQYF. CDR3 nucleotides: TGCGCCAGCAGTCAAGGCGGTAGCGGGTCAACCTACGAGCAGTACTTC.

The chain employs TRBV28 and TRBJ1-1, with TRBD1 as a possible D gene (6 bases). CDR1 MDHEN and CDR2 SYDVKM come from the germline V gene. The length of the CDR3 is 12 residues. Trimming pared 5 bases from V and 6 bases from J, leaving 10 bases between. The CDR3 sequence: CASSTGSPEAFF. In DNA, the CDR3 is TGTGCCAGCAGTACAGGGTCCCCTGAAGCTTTCTTT.

The rearrangement links TRBV7-3 to TRBJ1-2; 8 positions match TRBD1. The V and J ends lost 8 bases and 4 bases, in that order; junction bases with no gene match: 6. The CDR3 runs to 13 residues. CDR1 is SGHTA, CDR2 FQGTGA, per germline. The CDR3 protein is CASSDREGYGYTF. CDR3 nucleotides: TGTGCCAGCTCGGACAGGGAGGGCTATGGCTACACCTTC. The whole variable domain, remainder taken from reference TRBV7-3 and TRBJ1-2, is GAGVSQTPSNKVTEKGKYVELRCDPISGHTALYWYRQSLGQGPEFLIYFQGTGAADDSGLPNDRFFAVRPEGSVSTLKIQRTERGDSAVYLCASSDREGYGYTFGSGTRLTVV.

This chain connects TRBV29-1 to TRBJ2-3; possibly TRBD2 for D (6 bases). Per the germline V gene, CDR1 is SQVTM and CDR2 is ANQGSEA. V was pared by 6 bases and J by 2 bases, with 12 bases between. This CDR3 spans 13 amino acids. The CDR3 bases are TGCAGCGTCGGCGGGATATACACAGATACGCAGTATTTT. Amino acids: CSVGGIYTDTQYF.

V and J are TRBV7-2 and TRBJ2-3, with 9 bases aligning to TRBD2. CDR1 is SGHTA, CDR2 FQGNSA, per germline. J gave up 4 bases and V 3 bases, and 11 bases lay outside the gene matches. This CDR3 contains 17 residues. The CDR3 region is CASSFSLTRTSADTQYF. Written as DNA, the CDR3 is TGTGCCAGCAGCTTCTCCCTCACCCGGACTAGCGCAGATACGCAGTATTTT.

The chain links TRBV7-2 to TRBJ2-7, with 11 bases matching TRBD2. The germline V gene encodes CDR1 SGHTA and CDR2 FQGNSA. Trimming cost V 5 bases and J 3 bases; bases outside gene matches: 6. This CDR3 is built from 15 residues. The CDR3 nucleotides read TGTGCCAGCAGCACGACCGGGACTAGCGGCTACGAGCAGTACTTC. Amino acids: CASSTTGTSGYEQYF.